This T cell receptor (beta chain) derives from a study of CD8+CD57+ T cells in acquired aplastic anemia. Study-wide results and limits: Patients and controls had in common 25 to 35 CD8+ CDR3 sequences.

The CDR3 is made up of 15 amino acids. Germline CDR1 and CDR2: LNHDA and SQIVND (reference sequence). The V end was cut by 3 bases, the J end by 1 base, with 12 bases between. To note about this clonotype: Its antigen is unknown.

Using genomic DNA as the template, TCR beta VDJ and CDR3 profiling was carried out. TCRdb redid the calling of the reads with MiXCR, one entry per CDR3 protein. This table has under 200,000 distinct CDR3 sequences, approximately 44% appearing once. Patients included in sequencing had previously demonstrated CD8+CD57+ cell expansion by flow cytometry. The clonotype comes from a human donor with aplastic anemia. Sample: sorted CD4+, CD8+, or CD8+CD57+ T cells (not recorded which) from PBMCs. The chain uses TRBV19 and TRBJ1-1; D is unclear. The CDR3 loop reads CASSISPTGNTEAFF. The CDR3 nucleotides are TGTGCCAGTAGTATTTCCCCCACGGGGAACACTGAAGCTTTCTTT.